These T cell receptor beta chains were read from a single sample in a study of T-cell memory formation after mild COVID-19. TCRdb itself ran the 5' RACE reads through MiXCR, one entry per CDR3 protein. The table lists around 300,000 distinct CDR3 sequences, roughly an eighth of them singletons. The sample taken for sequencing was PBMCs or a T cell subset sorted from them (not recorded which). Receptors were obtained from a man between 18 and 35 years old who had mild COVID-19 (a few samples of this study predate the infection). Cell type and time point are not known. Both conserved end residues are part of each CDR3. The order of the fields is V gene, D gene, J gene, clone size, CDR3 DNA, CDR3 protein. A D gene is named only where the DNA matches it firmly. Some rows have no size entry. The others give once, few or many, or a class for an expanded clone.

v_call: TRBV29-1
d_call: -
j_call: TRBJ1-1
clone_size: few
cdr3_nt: TGCAGCGTTGAAAGTTCAGTTACCCAAGCTTTCTTT
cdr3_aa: CSVESSVTQAFF

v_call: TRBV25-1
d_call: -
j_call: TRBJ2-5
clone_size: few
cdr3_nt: TGTGCCAGCAGTGACCAGAAGGGGTGGGAGACCCAGTACTTC
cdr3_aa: CASSDQKGWETQYF

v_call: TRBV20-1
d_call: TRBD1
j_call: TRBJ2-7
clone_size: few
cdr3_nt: TGCAGTGCTACCCGACAGGGACGTTTATCCGAGCAGTACTTC
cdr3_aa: CSATRQGRLSEQYF

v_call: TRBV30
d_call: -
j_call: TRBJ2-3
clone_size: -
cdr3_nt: TGTGCCTGGGGGCTAGATACGCAGTATTTT
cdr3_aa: CAWGLDTQYF

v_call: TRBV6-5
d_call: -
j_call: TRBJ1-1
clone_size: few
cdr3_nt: TGTGCCAGCAGTTATCGGTTCCGGAACACTGAAGCTTTCTTT
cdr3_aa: CASSYRFRNTEAFF

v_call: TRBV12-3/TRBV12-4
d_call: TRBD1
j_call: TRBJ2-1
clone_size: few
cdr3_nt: TGTGCCAGCAATCAGATAGGGGGCGCCGGCGATGAGCAGTTCTTC
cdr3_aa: CASNQIGGAGDEQFF

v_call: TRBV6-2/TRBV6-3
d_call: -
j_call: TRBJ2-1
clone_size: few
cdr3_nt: TGTGCCAGCAGTCACCGACTAGTCTACAATGAGCAGTTCTTC
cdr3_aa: CASSHRLVYNEQFF

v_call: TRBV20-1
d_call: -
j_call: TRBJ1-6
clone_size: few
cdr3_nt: TGCAGTGCTCTGAGGGACCGTCCTAATTCACCCCTCCACTTT
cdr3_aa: CSALRDRPNSPLHF

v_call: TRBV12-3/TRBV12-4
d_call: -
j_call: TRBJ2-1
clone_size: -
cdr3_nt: TGTGCCAGCAAGTACAGGTATAGCTATGAGCAGTTCTTC
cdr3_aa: CASKYRYSYEQFF

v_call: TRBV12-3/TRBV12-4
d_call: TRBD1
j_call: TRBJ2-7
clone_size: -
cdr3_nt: TGTGCCAGCAGTCGGGGACAGAGAATCACCGAGCAGTACTTC
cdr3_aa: CASSRGQRITEQYF

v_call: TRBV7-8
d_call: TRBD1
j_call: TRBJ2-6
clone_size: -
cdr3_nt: TGTGCCAGCAGCCCCGGACAGGCTGGGGCCAACGTCCTGACTTTC
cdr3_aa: CASSPGQAGANVLTF

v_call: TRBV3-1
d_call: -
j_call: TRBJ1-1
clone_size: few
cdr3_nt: TGTGCCAGCAGCCATCTTGGAAACGGAGCTTTCTTT
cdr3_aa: CASSHLGNGAFF

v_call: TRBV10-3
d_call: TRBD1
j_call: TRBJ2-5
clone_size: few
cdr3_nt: TGTGCCATCAGTGCATCGGGACAGCAAGAGACCCAGTACTTC
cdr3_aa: CAISASGQQETQYF

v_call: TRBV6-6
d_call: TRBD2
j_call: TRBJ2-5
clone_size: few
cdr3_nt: TGTGCCAGCAGTTACACGACTAGCGGGGGGGAGCAAGAGACCCAGTACTTC
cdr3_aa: CASSYTTSGGEQETQYF

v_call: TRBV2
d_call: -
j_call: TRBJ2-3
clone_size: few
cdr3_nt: TGTGCCAGCAGTGGAGCGGCCTCTAGCACAGATACGCAGTATTTT
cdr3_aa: CASSGAASSTDTQYF

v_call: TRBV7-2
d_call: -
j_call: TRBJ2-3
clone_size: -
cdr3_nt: TGTGCCAGCAGCTTAGCGGCCGCTACGCAGTATTTT
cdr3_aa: CASSLAAATQYF

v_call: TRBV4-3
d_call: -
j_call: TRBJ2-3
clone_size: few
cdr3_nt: TGCGCCAGCAGCCAAGAGGCCGAGTCCGGCTGGAGTACGCAGTATTTT
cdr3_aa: CASSQEAESGWSTQYF

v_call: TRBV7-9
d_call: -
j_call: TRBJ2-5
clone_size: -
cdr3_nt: TGTGCCAGCAGCTTTGTCGGGGAATGGGAGACCCAGTACTTC
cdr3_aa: CASSFVGEWETQYF

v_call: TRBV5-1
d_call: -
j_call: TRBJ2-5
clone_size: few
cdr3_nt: TGCGCCAGCAGCTTCCTCTTTTCGGGAGAAGAGACCCAGTACTTC
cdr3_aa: CASSFLFSGEETQYF

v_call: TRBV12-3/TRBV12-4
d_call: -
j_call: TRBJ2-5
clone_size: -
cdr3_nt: TGTGCCAGCAGTTCAACCGGGACCCAGTACTTC
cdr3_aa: CASSSTGTQYF

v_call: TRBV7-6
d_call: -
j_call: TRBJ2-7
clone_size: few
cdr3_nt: TGTGCCAGCAGCTTAATTGGTGGAGGGGACTCCAGCTCCTACGAGCAGTACTTC
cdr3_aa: CASSLIGGGDSSSYEQYF

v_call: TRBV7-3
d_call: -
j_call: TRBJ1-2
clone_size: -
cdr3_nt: TGTGCCAGCAGCTTAGGGGCAGGGTCACGGAACTATGGCTACACCTTC
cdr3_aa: CASSLGAGSRNYGYTF

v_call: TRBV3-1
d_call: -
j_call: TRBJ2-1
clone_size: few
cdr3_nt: TGTGCCAGCAGCCAAAACCGGGCCTCCAATGAGCAGTTCTTC
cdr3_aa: CASSQNRASNEQFF

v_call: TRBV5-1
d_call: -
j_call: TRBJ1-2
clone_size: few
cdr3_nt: TGCGCCAGCAGCTTGGGACAGACTACCGGTGATGGCTACACCTTC
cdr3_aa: CASSLGQTTGDGYTF

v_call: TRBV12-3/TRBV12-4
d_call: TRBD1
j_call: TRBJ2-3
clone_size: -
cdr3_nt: TGTGCCAGCAGAAAAGGAGGGACAGGGGGCGTGGATACGCAGTATTTT
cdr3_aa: CASRKGGTGGVDTQYF

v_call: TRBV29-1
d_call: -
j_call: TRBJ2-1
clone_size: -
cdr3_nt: TGCAGCGGGGACCAGGGAAAGAGGAATGAGCAGTTCTTC
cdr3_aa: CSGDQGKRNEQFF

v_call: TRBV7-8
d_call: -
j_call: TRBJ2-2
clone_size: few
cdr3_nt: TGTGCCAGCAGCTTCCGGGACCTCCCTGGGGAGCTGTTTTTT
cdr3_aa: CASSFRDLPGELFF

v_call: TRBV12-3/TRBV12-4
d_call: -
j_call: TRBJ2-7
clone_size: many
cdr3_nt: TGTGCCAGCAGTTTACCGCCAGGGACCCACGAGCAGTACTTC
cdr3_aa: CASSLPPGTHEQYF

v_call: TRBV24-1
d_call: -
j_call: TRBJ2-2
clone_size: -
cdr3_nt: TGTGCCACCAGCGCCGCCCAGGGCGCTGAGGGCGACTCCGGGGAGCTGTTTTTT
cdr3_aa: CATSAAQGAEGDSGELFF

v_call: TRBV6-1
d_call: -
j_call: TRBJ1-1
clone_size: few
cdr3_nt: TGTGCCAGCAGTGAGGGGTGGGTCACTGAAGCTTTCTTT
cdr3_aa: CASSEGWVTEAFF

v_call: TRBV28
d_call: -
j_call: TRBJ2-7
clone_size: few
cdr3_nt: TGTGCCAGCAGCAAGCCCTCGGTGGTGACAGGTTCTAGCGAGCAGTACTTC
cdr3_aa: CASSKPSVVTGSSEQYF

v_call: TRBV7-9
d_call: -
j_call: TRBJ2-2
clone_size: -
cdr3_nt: TGTGCCAGCAGCTTACCGGGGGCCGCCGGGGAGCTGTTTTTT
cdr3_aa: CASSLPGAAGELFF

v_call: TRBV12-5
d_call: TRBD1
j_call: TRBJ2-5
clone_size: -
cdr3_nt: TGTGCTAGTGGACCTACCGGGACAGCCCAAGAGACCCAGTACTTC
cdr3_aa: CASGPTGTAQETQYF

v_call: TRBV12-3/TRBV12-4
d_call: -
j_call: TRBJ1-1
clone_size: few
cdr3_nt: TGTGCCAGCAGTTTGACACGGCGCCAGGAAGCTTTCTTT
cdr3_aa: CASSLTRRQEAFF

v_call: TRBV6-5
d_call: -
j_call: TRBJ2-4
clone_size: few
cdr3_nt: TGTGCCAGCAGTTACTCCAAACACGGTCGGGGCATTCAGTACTTC
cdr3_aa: CASSYSKHGRGIQYF

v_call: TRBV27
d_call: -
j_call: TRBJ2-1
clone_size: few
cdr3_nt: TGTGCCAGCAGTTGGCGCCGGGGGCAAGCCCCAGTCTTC
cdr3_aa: CASSWRRGQAPVF

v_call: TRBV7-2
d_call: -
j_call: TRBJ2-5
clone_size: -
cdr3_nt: TGTGCCAGCAGCTTATCGCAGAACGGAGAGACCCAGTACTTC
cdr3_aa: CASSLSQNGETQYF

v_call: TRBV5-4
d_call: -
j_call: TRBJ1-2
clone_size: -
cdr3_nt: TGTGCCAGCAGCTTGGGGACAGATTACTATGGCTACACCTTC
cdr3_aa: CASSLGTDYYGYTF

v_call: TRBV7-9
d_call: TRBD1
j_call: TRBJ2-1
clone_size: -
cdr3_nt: TGTGCCAGCAGCTTTGGGACAGGGTTGTTAATTAATGAGCAGTTCTTC
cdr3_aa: CASSFGTGLLINEQFF

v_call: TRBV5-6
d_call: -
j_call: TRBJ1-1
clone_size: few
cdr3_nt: TGTGCCAGCAGCTCATATGACACTGAAGCTTTCTTT
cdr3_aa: CASSSYDTEAFF